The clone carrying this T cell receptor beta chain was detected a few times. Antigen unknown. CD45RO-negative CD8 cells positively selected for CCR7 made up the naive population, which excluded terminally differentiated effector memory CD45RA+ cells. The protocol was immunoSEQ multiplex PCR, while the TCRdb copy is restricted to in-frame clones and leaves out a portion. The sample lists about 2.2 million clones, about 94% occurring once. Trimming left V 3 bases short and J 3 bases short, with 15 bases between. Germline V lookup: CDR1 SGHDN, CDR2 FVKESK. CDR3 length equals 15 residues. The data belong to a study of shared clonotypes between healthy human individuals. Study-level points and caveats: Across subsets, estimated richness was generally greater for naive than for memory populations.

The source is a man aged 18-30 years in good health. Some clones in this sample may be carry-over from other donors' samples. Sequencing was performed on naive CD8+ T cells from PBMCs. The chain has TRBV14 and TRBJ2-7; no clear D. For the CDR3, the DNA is TGTGCCAGCAGCCACGACTCAACTGGGGACTACGAGCAGTACTTC. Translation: CASSHDSTGDYEQYF.